This TCR beta chain is from a study of cytomegalovirus exposure and HLA in healthy donors. About the research overall: From HLA-typed donors, an early data release held some 80 million unique TCRs.

As concerns this clone: The antigen remains unidentified.

Study-wide results and limits: Some V segments could not be told apart, so they were left out, TRBV6-2 and TRBV6-3 among them. A later analysis showed that HLA-associated TCR beta chains had undergone more clonal expansion than equally common others. Fewer N-insertions (relative to the approximately 700-donor mean) were reportedly seen in an Asian-associated ancestry cluster in a later analysis.

The CDR3 is made up of 12 amino acids. The germline V gene encodes CDR1 MNHNS and CDR2 SASEGT. Trimming cost V 3 bases and J 9 bases, with 11 bases left between them. With 60 Vbeta and 13 Jbeta primers, the PCR was carried out. Here immunoSEQ multiplex PCR was the method, and the copy in TCRdb shows in-frame clones only, minus some. The sample has some 98,000 clones, 81% seen once. The sample was PBMCs. The clonotype originates from a man in his forties in good health and CMV-seronegative. The rearrangement links TRBV6-1 to TRBJ1-1, with a weak D call TRBD1 (6 bases). This CDR3 is CASSDNRVKAFF. As DNA, the CDR3 is TGTGCCAGCAGTGATAACAGGGTGAAAGCTTTCTTT.